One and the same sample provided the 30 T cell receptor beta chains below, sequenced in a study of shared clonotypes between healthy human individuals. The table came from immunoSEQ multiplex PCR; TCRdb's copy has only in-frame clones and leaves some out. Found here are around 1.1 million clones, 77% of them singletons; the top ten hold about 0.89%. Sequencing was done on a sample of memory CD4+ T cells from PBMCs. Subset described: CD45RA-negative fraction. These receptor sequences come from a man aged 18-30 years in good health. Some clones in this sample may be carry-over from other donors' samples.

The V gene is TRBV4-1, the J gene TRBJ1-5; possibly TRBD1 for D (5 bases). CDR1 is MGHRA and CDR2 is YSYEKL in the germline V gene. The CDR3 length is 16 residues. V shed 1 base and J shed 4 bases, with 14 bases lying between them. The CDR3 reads CASSQASGTGNQPQHF. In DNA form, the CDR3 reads TGCGCCAGCAGCCAAGCGTCAGGGACGGGGAATCAGCCCCAGCATTTT.

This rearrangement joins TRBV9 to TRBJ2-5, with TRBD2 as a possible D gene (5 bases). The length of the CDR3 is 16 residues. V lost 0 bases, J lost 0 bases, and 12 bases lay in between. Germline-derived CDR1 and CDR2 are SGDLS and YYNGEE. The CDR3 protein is CASSVGGGFYQETQYF. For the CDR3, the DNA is TGTGCCAGCAGCGTAGGAGGCGGGTTTTACCAAGAGACCCAGTACTTC.

The CDR3 sequence is CASSYPGVLGEKLFF. For the CDR3, the DNA is TGTGCCAGCAGTTACCCGGGAGTATTGGGTGAAAAACTGTTTTTT. This chain uses TRBV6-6 with TRBJ1-4; D unclear. This CDR3 has 15 amino acids. Germline-derived CDR1 and CDR2 are MNHNY and SVGAGI (reference sequence). Trimming removed 2 bases at V and 7 bases at J, with 14 bases between.

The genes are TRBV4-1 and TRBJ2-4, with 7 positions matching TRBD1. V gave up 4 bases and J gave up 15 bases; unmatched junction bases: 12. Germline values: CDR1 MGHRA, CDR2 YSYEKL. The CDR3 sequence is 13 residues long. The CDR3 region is CASSLRDSRVLYF. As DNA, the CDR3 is TGCGCCAGCAGCCTACGGGACAGTAGAGTTCTGTACTTC.

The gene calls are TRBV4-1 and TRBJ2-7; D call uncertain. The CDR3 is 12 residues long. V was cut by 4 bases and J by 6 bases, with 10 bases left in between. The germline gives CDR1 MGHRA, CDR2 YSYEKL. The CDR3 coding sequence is TGCGCCAGCAGCCCCGTTTGGGGCGAGCAGTACTTC. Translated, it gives CASSPVWGEQYF.

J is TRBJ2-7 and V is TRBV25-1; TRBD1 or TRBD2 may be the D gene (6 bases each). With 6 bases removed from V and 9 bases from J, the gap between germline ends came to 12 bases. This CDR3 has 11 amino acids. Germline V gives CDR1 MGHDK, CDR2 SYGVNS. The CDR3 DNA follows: TGTGCCAGCAGCGAAGGGGGGACGCAGTACTTC. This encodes CASSEGGTQYF.

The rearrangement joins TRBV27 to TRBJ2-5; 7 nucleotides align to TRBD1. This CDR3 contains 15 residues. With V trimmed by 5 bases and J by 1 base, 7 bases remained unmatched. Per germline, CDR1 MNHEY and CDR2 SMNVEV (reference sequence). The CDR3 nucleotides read TGTGCCAGCAGTCCCTTGACAGGGCTCCAAGAGACCCAGTACTTC. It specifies CASSPLTGLQETQYF.

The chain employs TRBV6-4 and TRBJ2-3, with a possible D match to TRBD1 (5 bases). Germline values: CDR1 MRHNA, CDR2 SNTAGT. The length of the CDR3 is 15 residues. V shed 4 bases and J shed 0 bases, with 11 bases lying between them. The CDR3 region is CASSGQYSSTDTQYF. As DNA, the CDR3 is TGTGCCAGCAGTGGACAGTACAGTAGCACAGATACGCAGTATTTT.

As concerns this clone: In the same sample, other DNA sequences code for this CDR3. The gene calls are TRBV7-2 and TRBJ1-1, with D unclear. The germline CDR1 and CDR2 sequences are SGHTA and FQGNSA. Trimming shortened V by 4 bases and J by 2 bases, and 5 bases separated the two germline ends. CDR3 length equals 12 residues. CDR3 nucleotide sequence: TGTGCCAGCAGCTCGTATAACACTGAAGCTTTCTTT. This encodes CASSSYNTEAFF.

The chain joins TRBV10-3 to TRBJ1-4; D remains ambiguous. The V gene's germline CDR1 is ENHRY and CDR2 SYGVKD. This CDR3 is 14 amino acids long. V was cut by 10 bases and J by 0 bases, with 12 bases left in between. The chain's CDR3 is CASRPRATNEKLFF. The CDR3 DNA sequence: TGTGCCAGCCGGCCCAGAGCAACTAATGAAAAACTGTTTTTT.

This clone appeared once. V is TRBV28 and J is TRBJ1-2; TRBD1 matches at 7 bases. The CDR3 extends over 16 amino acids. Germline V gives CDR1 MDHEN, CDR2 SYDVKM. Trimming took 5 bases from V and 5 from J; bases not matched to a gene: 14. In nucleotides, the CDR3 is TGTGCCAGCAGTGCCCTGACAGGGCCGGCGGGGTATGGCTACACCTTC. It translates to CASSALTGPAGYGYTF.

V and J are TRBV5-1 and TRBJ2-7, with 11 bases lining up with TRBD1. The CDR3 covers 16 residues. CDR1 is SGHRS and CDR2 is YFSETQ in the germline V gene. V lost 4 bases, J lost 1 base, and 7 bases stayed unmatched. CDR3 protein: CASSPTGTGGSYEQYF. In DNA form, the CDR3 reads TGCGCCAGCAGCCCTACCGGGACAGGGGGTTCCTACGAGCAGTACTTC.

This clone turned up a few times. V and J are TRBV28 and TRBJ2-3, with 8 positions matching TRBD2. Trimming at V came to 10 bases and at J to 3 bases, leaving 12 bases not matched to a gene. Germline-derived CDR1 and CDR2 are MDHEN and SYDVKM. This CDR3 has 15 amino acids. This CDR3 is CAITRSAGGTDTQYF. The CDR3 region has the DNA TGTGCCATCACCCGTTCGGCGGGAGGAACAGATACGCAGTATTTT.

This CDR3 is CAISGGVNYGYTF. The CDR3 nucleotides read TGTGCCATCAGTGGAGGGGTTAACTATGGCTACACCTTC. This chain connects TRBV10-3 to TRBJ1-2; TRBD1 might be the D (5 bases). With 4 bases removed from V and 1 base from J, the gap between germline ends came to 7 bases. The CDR3 is made up of 13 amino acids. Germline V gene data show CDR1 as ENHRY and CDR2 as SYGVKD.

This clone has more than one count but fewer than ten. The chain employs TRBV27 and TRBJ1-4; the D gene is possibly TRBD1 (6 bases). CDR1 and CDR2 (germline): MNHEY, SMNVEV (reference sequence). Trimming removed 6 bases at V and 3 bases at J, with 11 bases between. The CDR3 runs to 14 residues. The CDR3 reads CASRRGYSNEKLFF. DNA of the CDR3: TGTGCCAGCAGAAGGGGGTATTCTAATGAAAAACTGTTTTTT.

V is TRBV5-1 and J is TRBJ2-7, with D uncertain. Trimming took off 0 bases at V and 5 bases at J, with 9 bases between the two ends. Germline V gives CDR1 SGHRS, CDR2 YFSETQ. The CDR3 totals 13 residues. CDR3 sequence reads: CASSLGPSDEQYF. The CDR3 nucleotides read TGCGCCAGCAGCTTGGGCCCATCGGACGAGCAGTACTTC.

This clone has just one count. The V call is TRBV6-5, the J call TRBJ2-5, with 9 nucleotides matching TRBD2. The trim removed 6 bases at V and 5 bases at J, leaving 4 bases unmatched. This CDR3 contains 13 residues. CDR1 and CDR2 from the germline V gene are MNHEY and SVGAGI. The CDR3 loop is CASRSSGSETQYF. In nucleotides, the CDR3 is TGTGCCAGCAGGAGTAGCGGGAGTGAGACCCAGTACTTC.

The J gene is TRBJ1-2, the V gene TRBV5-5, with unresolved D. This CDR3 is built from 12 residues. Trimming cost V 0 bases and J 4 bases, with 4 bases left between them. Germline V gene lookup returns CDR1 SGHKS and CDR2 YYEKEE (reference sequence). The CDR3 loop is CASSLASYGYTF. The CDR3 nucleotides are TGTGCCAGCAGCTTGGCCAGCTATGGCTACACCTTC.

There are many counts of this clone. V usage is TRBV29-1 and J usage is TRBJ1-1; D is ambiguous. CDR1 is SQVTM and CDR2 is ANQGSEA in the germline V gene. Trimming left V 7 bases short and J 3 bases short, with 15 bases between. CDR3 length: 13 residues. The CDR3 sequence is CSALGVGDTEAFF. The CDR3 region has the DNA TGCAGCGCCCTCGGGGTGGGCGACACTGAAGCTTTCTTT. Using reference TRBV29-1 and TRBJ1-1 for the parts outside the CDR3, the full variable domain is SAVISQKPSRDICQRGTSLTIQCQVDSQVTMMFWYRQQPGQSLTLIATANQGSEATYESGFVIDKFPISRPNLTFSTLTVSNMSPEDSSIYLCSALGVGDTEAFFGQGTRLTVV.

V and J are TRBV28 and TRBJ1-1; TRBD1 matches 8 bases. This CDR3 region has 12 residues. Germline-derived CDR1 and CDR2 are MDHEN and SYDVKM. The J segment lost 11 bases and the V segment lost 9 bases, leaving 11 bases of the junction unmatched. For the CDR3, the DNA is TGTGCCAGTAGGTCAGGGGGCAGTGTGGCTTTCTTT. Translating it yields CASRSGGSVAFF.

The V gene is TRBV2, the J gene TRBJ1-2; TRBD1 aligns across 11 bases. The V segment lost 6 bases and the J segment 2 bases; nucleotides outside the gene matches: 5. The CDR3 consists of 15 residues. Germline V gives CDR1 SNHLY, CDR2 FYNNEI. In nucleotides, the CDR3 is TGTGCCAGCAGCCTCGGACAGGGGGCCAACTATGGCTACACCTTC. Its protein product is CASSLGQGANYGYTF.

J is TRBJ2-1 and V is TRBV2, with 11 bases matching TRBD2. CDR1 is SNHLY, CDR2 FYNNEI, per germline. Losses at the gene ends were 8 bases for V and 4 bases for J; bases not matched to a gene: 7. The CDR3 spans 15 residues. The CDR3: CASLSLAGAYNEQFF. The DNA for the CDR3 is TGTGCCAGCCTCTCACTAGCGGGAGCATACAATGAGCAGTTCTTC.

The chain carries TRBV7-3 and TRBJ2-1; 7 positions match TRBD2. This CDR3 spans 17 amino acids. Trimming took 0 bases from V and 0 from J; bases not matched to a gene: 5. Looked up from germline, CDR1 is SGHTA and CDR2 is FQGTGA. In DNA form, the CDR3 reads TGTGCCAGCAGCTTAACAGCGGGACCGAGCTCCTACAATGAGCAGTTCTTC. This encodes CASSLTAGPSSYNEQFF. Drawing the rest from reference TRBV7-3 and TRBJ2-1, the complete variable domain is GAGVSQTPSNKVTEKGKYVELRCDPISGHTALYWYRQSLGQGPEFLIYFQGTGAADDSGLPNDRFFAVRPEGSVSTLKIQRTERGDSAVYLCASSLTAGPSSYNEQFFGPGTRLTVL.

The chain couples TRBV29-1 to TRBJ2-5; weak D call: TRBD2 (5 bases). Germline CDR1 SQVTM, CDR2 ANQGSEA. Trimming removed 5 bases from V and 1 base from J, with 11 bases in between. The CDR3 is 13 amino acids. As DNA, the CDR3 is TGCAGCGTTTGGGTAGCGCCCCAAGAGACCCAGTACTTC. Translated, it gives CSVWVAPQETQYF. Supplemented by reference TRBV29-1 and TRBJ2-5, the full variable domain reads SAVISQKPSRDICQRGTSLTIQCQVDSQVTMMFWYRQQPGQSLTLIATANQGSEATYESGFVIDKFPISRPNLTFSTLTVSNMSPEDSSIYLCSVWVAPQETQYFGPGTRLLVL.

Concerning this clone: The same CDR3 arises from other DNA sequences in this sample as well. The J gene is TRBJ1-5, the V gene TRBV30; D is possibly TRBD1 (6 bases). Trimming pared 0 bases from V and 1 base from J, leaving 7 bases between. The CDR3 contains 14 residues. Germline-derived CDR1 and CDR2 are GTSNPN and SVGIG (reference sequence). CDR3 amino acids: CAWSVGGSNQPQHF. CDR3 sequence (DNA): TGTGCCTGGAGTGTAGGGGGAAGCAATCAGCCCCAGCATTTT.

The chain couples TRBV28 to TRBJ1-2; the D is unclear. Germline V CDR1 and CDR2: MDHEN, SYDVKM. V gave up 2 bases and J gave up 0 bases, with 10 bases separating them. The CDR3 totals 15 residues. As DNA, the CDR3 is TGTGCCAGCAGTTTAATGAACGGGGCTAACTATGGCTACACCTTC. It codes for CASSLMNGANYGYTF.

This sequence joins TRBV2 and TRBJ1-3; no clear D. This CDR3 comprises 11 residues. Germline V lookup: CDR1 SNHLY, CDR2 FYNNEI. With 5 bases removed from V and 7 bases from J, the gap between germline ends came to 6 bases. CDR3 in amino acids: CASSSKNTIYF. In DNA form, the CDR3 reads TGTGCCAGCAGTTCAAAGAACACCATATATTTT.

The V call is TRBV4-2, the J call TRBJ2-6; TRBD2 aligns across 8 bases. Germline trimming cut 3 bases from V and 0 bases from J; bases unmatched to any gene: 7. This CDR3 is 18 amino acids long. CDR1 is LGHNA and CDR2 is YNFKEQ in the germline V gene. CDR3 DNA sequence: TGTGCCAGCAGCCAGACTAGCGTACCCTTCTCTGGGGCCAACGTCCTGACTTTC. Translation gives CASSQTSVPFSGANVLTF.

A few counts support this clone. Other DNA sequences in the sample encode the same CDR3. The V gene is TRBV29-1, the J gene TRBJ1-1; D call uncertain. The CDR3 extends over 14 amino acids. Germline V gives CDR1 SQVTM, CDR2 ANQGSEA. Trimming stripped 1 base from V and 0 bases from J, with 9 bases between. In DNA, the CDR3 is TGCAGCGTTGAAGTCCACAGCCTGAACACTGAAGCTTTCTTT. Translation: CSVEVHSLNTEAFF.

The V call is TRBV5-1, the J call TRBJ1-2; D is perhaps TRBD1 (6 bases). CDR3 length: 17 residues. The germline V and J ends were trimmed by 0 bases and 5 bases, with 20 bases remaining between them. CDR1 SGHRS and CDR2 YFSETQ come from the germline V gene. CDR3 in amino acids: CASSLGTTTGAGYGYTF. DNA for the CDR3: TGCGCCAGCAGCTTGGGAACGACGACGGGGGCCGGATATGGCTACACCTTC.